One and the same sample provided the 25 T cell receptor beta chains below, sequenced in a study of human T cells and chemical hapten exposure. Time point here: patch test 1, 2 weeks after DPC sensitization. Specified treatment: therapeutic diphenylcyclopropenone sensitization with weekly scalp DPC. TCRdb passed the RACE reads through MiXCR, listing each CDR3 protein once. The sample lists 100,000 or so distinct CDR3 sequences, approximately 10% seen once, with 2.2% in the top ten. The material sequenced was whole blood, taken in connection with sensitization to the hapten diphenylcyclopropenone (DPC). Source of these receptors: a man aged 40-49 years with alopecia areata. Some clones in this sample may be carry-over from other donors' samples.

The V gene is TRBV29-1, the J gene TRBJ1-5, with 8 nucleotides matching TRBD1. This CDR3 contains 13 residues. After removal of 4 bases from V and 2 bases from J, the junction contained 1 base not matched to a gene. CDR1 is SQVTM, CDR2 ANQGSEA, per germline. The CDR3 DNA reads as TGCAGCGTTGCCAGGGGGCGCAATCAGCCCCAGCATTTT. This gives the protein CSVARGRNQPQHF.

Many counts were recorded for this clonotype. This chain links TRBV20-1 with TRBJ1-1; TRBD1 might be the D (6 bases). The CDR3 consists of 13 residues. Trimming left V 6 bases short and J 0 bases short, with 11 bases between. Germline CDR1 DFQATT, CDR2 SNEGSKA (reference sequence). The CDR3 DNA sequence: TGCAGTGCGCGACAGGCCATGAACACTGAAGCTTTCTTT. Translating it yields CSARQAMNTEAFF.

This clonotype was counted between two and nine times. The chain couples TRBV12-3 or TRBV12-4 to TRBJ2-1; no clear D gene. V shed 8 bases and J shed 0 bases, with 11 bases lying between them. CDR3 length: 14 residues. The CDR3 here is CASRLISSYNEQFF. CDR3 sequence (DNA): TGTGCCAGCCGGTTAATAAGCTCCTACAATGAGCAGTTCTTC.

This clonotype was detected only a few times. The chain links TRBV7-3 to TRBJ1-4, with a tentative D call TRBD1 (5 bases). The germline V and J ends were trimmed by 4 bases and 7 bases, with 10 bases remaining between them. This CDR3 has 13 amino acids. The germline V gene has CDR1 SGHTA and CDR2 FQGTGA. CDR3 sequence reads: CASSSYTGEKLFF. The CDR3 DNA reads TGTGCCAGCAGCTCGTATACAGGTGAAAAACTGTTTTTT.

The chain carries TRBV19 and TRBJ2-1; D not resolved. This CDR3 contains 15 residues. Trimming pared 3 bases from V and 2 bases from J, leaving 11 bases between. CDR1 and CDR2 from the germline V gene are LNHDA and SQIVND (reference sequence). The CDR3 nucleotides are TGTGCCAGTAGTATCTCCGCTCGCGCCTACAATGAGCAGTTCTTC. Its protein product is CASSISARAYNEQFF.

This clonotype was detected many times. The chain has TRBV12-3 or TRBV12-4 and TRBJ1-1; 11 bases are a match to TRBD1. The trim removed 5 bases at V and 2 bases at J, leaving 7 bases unmatched. The CDR3 runs 16 residues. The CDR3 loop is CASSPGTGGINTEAFF. Written as DNA, the CDR3 is TGTGCCAGCAGTCCCGGGACAGGGGGAATAAACACTGAAGCTTTCTTT.

This clonotype was seen at least ten times. The chain recombines TRBV12-3 or TRBV12-4 with TRBJ1-3, with 8 bases that match TRBD1. CDR3 size: 17 residues. V shed 6 bases, J shed 5 bases, and the junction held 15 bases outside the gene matches. The CDR3, as DNA: TGTGCCAGCAGCCAAGGACAGGGACCTGCAGAAAGAAACACCATATATTTT. This translates into CASSQGQGPAERNTIYF.

The J gene is TRBJ2-5, the V gene TRBV12-3 or TRBV12-4; the D call may be TRBD1 or TRBD2 (6 bases each). The CDR3 sequence is 15 residues long. Trimming took off 6 bases at V and 5 bases at J, with 19 bases between the two ends. CDR3 residues: CASRVGGFKVETQYF. The CDR3 region has the DNA TGTGCCAGCAGGGTAGGGGGGTTTAAGGTTGAGACCCAGTACTTC.

The chain combines TRBV14 with TRBJ2-1, with 13 nucleotides matching TRBD2. J lost 9 bases, V lost 5 bases, and 7 bases had no gene match. In germline, CDR1 is SGHDN, CDR2 FVKESK. The CDR3 is 15 amino acids. CDR3 nucleotides: TGTGCCAGCAGCGAGGGACTAGCGGGATGGGGTGAGCAGTTCTTC. Translating gives CASSEGLAGWGEQFF.

This clonotype was observed at least ten times. This rearrangement joins TRBV10-3 to TRBJ2-5; D uncertain. The germline V gene encodes CDR1 ENHRY and CDR2 SYGVKD. The CDR3 extends over 15 amino acids. Trimming took off 6 bases at V and 0 bases at J, with 14 bases between the two ends. CDR3 nucleotides: TGTGCCATCAGCCCCCCCTCGGAGTACCAAGAGACCCAGTACTTC. Protein: CAISPPSEYQETQYF.

This clonotype was counted ten times or more. This chain joins TRBV12-3 or TRBV12-4 and TRBJ2-1, with D possibly matching TRBD2 (6 bases). The CDR3 has 15 amino acids. Trimming took 2 bases from V and 1 from J, leaving 9 bases between them. The CDR3 coding sequence is TGTGCCAGCAGTTTACGCGGGGATTCCTACAATGAGCAGTTCTTC. It is translated as CASSLRGDSYNEQFF.

This clonotype has ten or more counts. CDR3 DNA sequence: TGTGCCAGCAGCTTTGGCCGTCGGGGAGAGCAGTACGTC. It specifies CASSFGRRGEQYV. V is TRBV7-2 and J is TRBJ2-7, with a weak D call TRBD2 (5 bases). Germline CDR1 SGHTA, CDR2 FQGNSA. The V end was cut by 3 bases, the J end by 7 bases, with 13 bases between. This CDR3 comprises 13 residues.

The V gene is TRBV12-3 or TRBV12-4, the J gene TRBJ2-3; perhaps TRBD2 as D (6 bases). Trimming removed 3 bases from V and 2 bases from J, with 15 bases in between. This CDR3 region has 16 residues. The CDR3: CASSFWFAGNTDTQYF. The CDR3 bases are TGTGCCAGCAGTTTTTGGTTTGCGGGAAACACAGATACGCAGTATTTT.

This clonotype has only a few counts. The chain recombines TRBV11-2 with TRBJ2-6; TRBD1 matches 8 bases. CDR1 is SGHAT, CDR2 FQNNGV, per germline. V shed 5 bases, J shed 12 bases, and the junction held 3 bases outside the gene matches. CDR3 size: 12 residues. Here the CDR3 DNA reads TGTGCCAGCAGCCGGGACAGGTCCGTCCTGACTTTC. Its translation is CASSRDRSVLTF.

This clonotype was detected once. This rearrangement joins TRBV5-5 to TRBJ2-5, with D perhaps TRBD1 (6 bases). The CDR3 contains 13 residues. V was cut by 3 bases and J by 0 bases, with 6 bases left in between. CDR1 SGHKS and CDR2 YYEKEE come from the germline V gene (reference sequence). The CDR3 region has the DNA TGTGCCAGCAGCTCAGGGGACCAAGAGACCCAGTACTTC. This sequence encodes CASSSGDQETQYF.

The chain uses TRBV6-2 or TRBV6-3 and TRBJ2-1; D might be TRBD2 (6 bases). The CDR3 sequence is 16 residues long. Germline lookup yields CDR1 MNHEY and CDR2 SVGEGT. V lost 11 bases, J lost 0 bases, and 20 bases lay in between. Here the CDR3 reads CASYATDGSSYNEQFF. The DNA for the CDR3 is TGTGCCTCCTACGCAACGGACGGGAGCTCCTACAATGAGCAGTTCTTC.

This clonotype turned up a few times. The V gene is TRBV7-9, the J gene TRBJ2-7; 10 nucleotides match TRBD2. Trimming at V came to 0 bases and at J to 6 bases, leaving 5 bases not matched to a gene. The germline gives CDR1 SEHNR, CDR2 FQNEAQ (reference sequence). CDR3 length: 15 residues. The CDR3 protein is CASSLAASGSPEQYF. The CDR3 DNA reads as TGTGCCAGCAGCTTAGCCGCTAGCGGGAGTCCCGAGCAGTACTTC.

This clonotype was seen more than once but under ten times. This rearrangement joins TRBV7-2 to TRBJ2-3; D perhaps matches TRBD2 (6 bases). The V end was cut by 4 bases, the J end by 2 bases, with 25 bases between. The CDR3 runs to 19 residues. Germline V gives CDR1 SGHTA, CDR2 FQGNSA. In nucleotides, the CDR3 is TGTGCCAGCAGCTCACTCTGGGGGACTGCTGGCCCAAACACAGATACGCAGTATTTT. Translation: CASSSLWGTAGPNTDTQYF. Using reference TRBV7-2 and TRBJ2-3 for the parts outside the CDR3, the full variable domain is GAGVSQSPSNKVTEKGKDVELRCDPISGHTALYWYRQSLGQGLEFLIYFQGNSAPDKSGLPSDRFSAERTGGSVSTLTIQRTQQEDSAVYLCASSSLWGTAGPNTDTQYFGPGTRLTVL.

The rearrangement joins TRBV6-2 or TRBV6-3 to TRBJ2-3; possibly TRBD1 for D (6 bases). Germline CDR1 MNHEY, CDR2 SVGEGT. V was pared by 6 bases and J by 12 bases, with 13 bases between. The CDR3 runs 11 residues. The CDR3 protein is CASRTRGHQYF. The CDR3 DNA follows: TGTGCCAGCAGAACACGGGGACACCAGTATTTT.

The rearrangement joins TRBV18 to TRBJ2-3; 10 nucleotides align to TRBD2. Germline V gene data show CDR1 as KGHSH and CDR2 as LQKENI. This CDR3 contains 16 residues. V gave up 3 bases and J gave up 5 bases; unmatched junction bases: 8. The CDR3 DNA is TGTGCCAGCTCACCCCTAGCGGGAGATGCGGGAGATACGCAGTATTTT. Translation gives CASSPLAGDAGDTQYF.

In its sample, this clonotype was seen many times. This sequence joins TRBV5-1 and TRBJ2-3; 13 bases are shared with TRBD2. This CDR3 is 16 amino acids long. Germline CDR1 SGHRS, CDR2 YFSETQ. With 5 bases clipped from V and 5 bases from J, the junction kept 8 bases outside the gene matches. CDR3 bases: TGCGCCAGCAGACAGGGACTAGCGGGAACCAAAGATACGCAGTATTTT. Its protein product is CASRQGLAGTKDTQYF.

This clonotype was seen at least ten times. The chain uses TRBV6-2 or TRBV6-3 and TRBJ1-5; D unclear. The V gene's germline CDR1 is MNHEY and CDR2 SVGEGT. This CDR3 contains 14 residues. V was trimmed by 2 bases and J by 7 bases, leaving 12 bases between them. The CDR3 region has the DNA TGTGCCAGCAGTTACCGGGCCTCGGCGCAGCCCCAGCATTTT. It specifies CASSYRASAQPQHF.

There are many counts of this clonotype. This chain connects TRBV20-1 to TRBJ2-3; D may be TRBD2 (5 bases). The V gene lost 3 bases and the J gene lost 0 bases, with 10 bases spanning the gap. Per germline, CDR1 DFQATT and CDR2 SNEGSKA (reference sequence). The CDR3 is 14 amino acids. CDR3 in DNA: TGCAGTGCTAGTCGGGGTTCTAGCACAGATACGCAGTATTTT. It yields the protein CSASRGSSTDTQYF.

This clonotype was seen a handful of times. The rearrangement links TRBV7-6 to TRBJ2-2; 12 bases agree with TRBD2. In germline, CDR1 is SGHVS, CDR2 FNYEAQ. After removal of 2 bases from V and 6 bases from J, the junction contained 1 base not matched to a gene. The CDR3 consists of 15 residues. The CDR3 region is CASSLPSGRAGELFF. CDR3 DNA sequence: TGTGCCAGCAGCTTACCTAGCGGGAGGGCCGGGGAGCTGTTTTTT.

This clonotype was seen a few times. The rearrangement links TRBV7-9 to TRBJ2-3; 9 bases fit TRBD1. Germline-derived CDR1 and CDR2 are SEHNR and FQNEAQ (reference sequence). The CDR3 runs 16 residues. The V segment lost 1 base and the J segment 5 bases; nucleotides outside the gene matches: 7. The chain's CDR3 is CASSLDPGQGIDTQYF. The CDR3 nucleotides read TGTGCCAGCAGCTTAGATCCGGGACAGGGTATAGATACGCAGTATTTT.